Listed below are T cell receptor beta chains from one sample, sequenced in a study of blood T cell repertoires in COVID-19. Assay: immunoSEQ multiplex PCR; the TCRdb copy retains only in-frame clones and omits some. The sample holds 20,000 or so clones, approximately 81% seen once. The source material was peripheral blood. These receptors originate from a man aged 40-49 years with acute or convalescent COVID-19. Each CDR3 is given with its conserved first and last residue. The order of the fields is clone size, V gene, J gene, D gene, CDR3 protein, CDR3 DNA. A D gene is named only where the DNA matches it firmly. Clone size appears in some rows only: once, few, many, or a class for an expanded clone.

NA	TRBV25-1	TRBJ2-5	TRBD2	CASGRGGGDSSNRETQYF	TGTGCCAGCGGAAGGGGCGGGGGTGATTCTTCAAACCGGGAGACCCAGTACTTC
NA	TRBV27	TRBJ1-1	TRBD1	CASSAIGTGGDTEAFF	TGTGCCAGCAGTGCCATCGGGACAGGTGGAGACACTGAAGCTTTCTTT
NA	TRBV7-6	TRBJ1-2	TRBD1	CASSLTGQGFGGYTF	TGTGCCAGCAGCTTAACGGGACAGGGATTCGGCGGCTACACCTTC
NA	TRBV19	TRBJ1-5	TRBD1	CASSTTWTGAKYSNQPQHF	TGTGCCAGTAGTACGACCTGGACAGGAGCTAAATATAGCAATCAGCCCCAGCATTTT
NA	TRBV7-3	TRBJ1-2	NA	CASSLTPSNYGYTF	TGTGCCAGCAGCTTAACTCCCAGTAACTATGGCTACACCTTC
NA	TRBV9	TRBJ1-5	NA	CASSVGVSQPQHF	TGTGCCAGCAGCGTCGGGGTGAGCCAGCCCCAGCATTTT
NA	TRBV6-4	TRBJ2-3	TRBD1	CASSEGTGGTDTQYF	TGTGCCAGCAGTGAAGGGACAGGCGGCACAGATACGCAGTATTTT
NA	TRBV11-2	TRBJ2-7	NA	CASSRIESYEQYF	TGTGCCAGCAGCCGCATCGAGTCCTACGAGCAGTACTTC
once	TRBV14	TRBJ2-2	TRBD1	CASSRRLPGQGATGELFF	TGTGCCAGCAGCCGCAGATTGCCGGGACAGGGGGCGACCGGGGAGCTGTTTTTT
NA	TRBV2	TRBJ2-1	NA	CASNGGSSYNEQFF	TGTGCCAGCAATGGCGGAAGCTCCTACAATGAGCAGTTCTTC
NA	TRBV5-6	TRBJ1-4	NA	CASSFGLEKLFF	TGTGCCAGCAGCTTCGGACTGGAAAAACTGTTTTTT
NA	TRBV19	TRBJ2-3	NA	CASSIVRTALTTDTQYF	TGTGCCAGTAGTATAGTTCGGACAGCCCTGACCACAGATACGCAGTATTTT
once	TRBV20-1	TRBJ2-7	TRBD1	CSADRGYEQYF	TGCAGTGCTGACAGGGGCTACGAGCAGTACTTC
NA	TRBV10-3	TRBJ1-5	NA	CAISEGRQYSNQPQHF	TGTGCCATCAGTGAAGGGAGACAATATAGCAATCAGCCCCAGCATTTT
few	TRBV11-2	TRBJ1-1	NA	CASSPAGAEAFF	TGTGCCAGCAGCCCAGCAGGGGCTGAAGCTTTCTTT
NA	TRBV9	TRBJ1-3	NA	CASSRSGNTIYF	TGTGCCAGCAGCCGTAGTGGAAACACCATATATTTT
NA	TRBV6-5	TRBJ1-6	NA	CASSLRGPPNSPLHF	TGTGCCAGCAGTTTGAGAGGGCCCCCCAATTCACCCCTCCACTTT
NA	TRBV19	TRBJ1-5	NA	CASSIEGSRDPYRNQPQHF	TGTGCCAGTAGTATAGAGGGCTCGCGGGACCCTTACCGCAATCAGCCCCAGCATTTT
NA	TRBV10-1	TRBJ2-7	NA	CASSEGGDPYEQYF	TGCGCCAGCAGTGAAGGGGGGGACCCCTACGAGCAGTACTTC